The T cell receptor (beta chain) described here comes from a study of PD-L1 blockade in urothelial cancer. Study information: Blood drawn 3 weeks (second dose) and 6 weeks after treatment start was analyzed. Median blood clonality was about 0.081, with tens of thousands of unique TCRs.

The number of samples from each patient was between 1 and 8, taken pretreatment and on-treatment. Germline values: CDR1 KGHSH, CDR2 LQKENI. The CDR3 is 17 residues long. The ends lost 2 bases at V and 0 bases at J; junction bases unmatched: 9. Assay used: immunoSEQ multiplex PCR; TCRdb lists only in-frame clones, some missing. The sample includes approximately 79,000 clones, about 85% seen only once; the top ten take 4.5% to 7%. The TCR sequence derives from a woman aged 70-85 years with urothelial cancer. The sequences come from PBMCs, collected around atezolizumab (anti-PD-L1) treatment. The V and J genes are TRBV18 and TRBJ2-7, with 8 bases aligning to TRBD1. This CDR3 reads CASSPSQGQEPSYEQYF. For the CDR3, the DNA is TGTGCCAGCTCACCAAGCCAGGGACAGGAGCCCTCCTACGAGCAGTACTTC.